This T cell receptor (beta chain) was identified in a study of blood T cells in healthy people across ages (dated by TCRdb to 2013 to 2016). About the full investigation: In model experiments, roughly one uniquely barcoded TCR beta cDNA molecule per two T cells was captured by template switching. Two additional independent replicas of 1 million unique cDNA reads from the same blood draw were analyzed for two donors (one aged 18 to 30 and one aged 80 or older). The donors were divided into four age groups: young (average around 16 years), middle-aged (under 40), aged (about 56) and long-lived (more than 75). Age-related changes in TCR beta repertoire diversity were measured in the study by deep sequencing normalized with unique cDNA molecular identifiers. The paper as a whole reports these results and caveats: Estimates of total diversity based on one million sequenced T cells were considered lower bounds and underestimates. The CMV infection status of donors was not known, potentially confounding age-related changes in expanded clonotypes. Observed TCR beta diversity correlated strongly with the percentage of naive T cells measured by flow cytometry. Since profiling was done on bulk unsorted PBMCs, naive and antigen-experienced compartments could not be conclusively compared. Compared with the aged group, the long-lived group had more naive CD4+ T cells, fewer expanded clones and increased TCR diversity, suggesting age selection. As age increased, observed TCR beta diversity per million T cells dropped in a roughly linear way, and a significant reduction was already evident by age about 40.

This clonotype was seen repeatedly, ten times or more. Its recognized antigen is unknown. No quality values exist for individual bases; no much larger clone is one base distant. Systemically healthy Caucasian individuals from Russia, 35 to 50 in total and aged about 6 to 100 years, were included as donors. Each donor gave ten milliliters of peripheral blood, collected into EDTA-treated Vacutainer tubes. Ficoll-Paque density-gradient centrifugation was used to isolate PBMCs, with at least 7 million obtained per sample. Trizol reagent was used to extract total RNA from PBMCs, with at least 5.5 micrograms per sample. The percentages of naive CD45RAhigh/CD27high T cells were determined by flow cytometry on a PBMC aliquot from every donor. Library method: 5' RACE. TCRdb names Illumina HiSeq 2500 as the instrument used. A second about 7 to 11 cycle PCR used a sample-barcoded 5' primer and a J-beta primer mix. Each TCR beta cDNA molecule received a unique molecular identifier from a template-switch 5' adaptor carrying 12 random nucleotides. Each sample yielded at least 2.5 million CDR3-containing paired-end reads. The Mint cDNA synthesis kit, primed by a TRBC-specific oligonucleotide, was used to synthesize first-strand cDNA from all RNA. After uracil-DNA glycosylase treatment, a first 18-cycle PCR used universal primers M1SS and BC2_uni_R on all cDNA. Concerning the study's data processing: For normalization, 1 million high-quality reads were randomly selected from each sample, with every read carrying a distinct molecular identifier. Instead of being binned into consensus sequences, reads that shared molecular identifiers were thrown out. CDR3 identification, clonotype clustering and error correction used MiTCR with a Q25 quality threshold and the strictest error-elimination algorithm. A nonparametric unseen species model with Euler transformation was used to estimate a lower bound on total TCR beta diversity. TCRdb trimmed public reads at Q25 via fastp, called clones via MiXCR and kept in-frame beta chains. Every CDR3 protein is listed once, alongside the most common genes and DNA of its rows. Here the V and J calls rest on TCRdb's processing, not on the authors' analysis. Recorded for this sample are fewer than 800,000 distinct CDR3 sequences; approximately 25% of them occurred a single time. 9.4% of the sample lies in the top ten.

These sequences were also reported in another study, on T cells of mothers and their children. The second study's authors report: Nine systemically healthy Caucasian individuals, comprising three mothers and their six children, were included as donors. cDNA synthesis used all of the extracted RNA, with approximately 1.4 ug of RNA in each 15 ul reaction. In the second PCR, sample barcodes and 2-4 random nucleotides were introduced via the M1S primer. Over 8 million TCR beta CDR3 reads were obtained for each mother, and 2.5 million to 3.5 million reads were obtained for each child. Thymic selection similarly shapes TCR recombination output in related and unrelated pairs, with minor effect from inherited differences. Normalized repertoire overlap in related mother-child pairs was always slightly higher than in unrelated mother-child pairs, but the difference was never significant. No persistent microchimeric T cell clones were found, with a detection sensitivity of roughly 99 clones per million clonotypes. In the study, deep NGS was used to compare the TCR beta repertoires of mothers and children, and features distinguishing related mother-child pairs from unrelated individuals were sought. On average, the children were approximately 12 +/- 4 years old, while the mothers were about 40 +/- 4 years old. After adapter ligation with NEBNext reagents, the libraries were sequenced on Illumina HiSeq 2000 with 100+100 nt paired-end reads. To prevent cross-contamination, the mother and child libraries were prepared a month apart and were sequenced in separate runs. Each donor had between about 450,000 and 2,200,000 distinct TCR beta clonotypes identified. Naive TCR beta clonotypes were estimated from low-frequency clonotypes matched to each donor's FACS-determined naive share, without sorting.

The sequencing sample was made of blood. The sequence derives from a boy aged 5-17 years in good health.

In nucleotides, the sequence is TGTGCCAGCAGCTTAGGGGTAGGGGGCGGCACAGATACGCAGTATTTT. It codes for CASSLGVGGGTDTQYF. In this chain, TRBV7-8 is recombined with TRBJ2-3; 7 bases in the middle match TRBD1. From its cysteine to its phenylalanine, the CDR3 spans 16 amino acids. Just the 48-base CDR3 DNA is kept, in frame starting at base 1. CDR1 and CDR2 (SGHVS, FQNEAQ) derive from the germline V gene. Here V drops 1 base and J drops 1 base, and the junction holds 5 bases not matched to any gene.